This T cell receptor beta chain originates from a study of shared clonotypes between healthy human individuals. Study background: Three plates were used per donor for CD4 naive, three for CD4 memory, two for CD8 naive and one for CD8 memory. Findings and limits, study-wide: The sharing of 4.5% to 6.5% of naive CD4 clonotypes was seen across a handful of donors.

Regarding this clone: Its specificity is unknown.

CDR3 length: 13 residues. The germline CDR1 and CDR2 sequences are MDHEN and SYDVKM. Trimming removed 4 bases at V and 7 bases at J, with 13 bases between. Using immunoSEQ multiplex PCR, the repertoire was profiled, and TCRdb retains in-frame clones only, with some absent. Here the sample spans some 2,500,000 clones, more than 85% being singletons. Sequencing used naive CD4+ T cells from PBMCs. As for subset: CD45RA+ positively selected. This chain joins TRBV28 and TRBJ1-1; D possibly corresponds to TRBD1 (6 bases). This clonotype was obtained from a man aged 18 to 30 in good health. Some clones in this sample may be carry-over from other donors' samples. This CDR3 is CASSSPGQSEAFF. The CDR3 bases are TGTGCCAGCAGTTCCCCAGGACAGAGTGAAGCTTTCTTT.